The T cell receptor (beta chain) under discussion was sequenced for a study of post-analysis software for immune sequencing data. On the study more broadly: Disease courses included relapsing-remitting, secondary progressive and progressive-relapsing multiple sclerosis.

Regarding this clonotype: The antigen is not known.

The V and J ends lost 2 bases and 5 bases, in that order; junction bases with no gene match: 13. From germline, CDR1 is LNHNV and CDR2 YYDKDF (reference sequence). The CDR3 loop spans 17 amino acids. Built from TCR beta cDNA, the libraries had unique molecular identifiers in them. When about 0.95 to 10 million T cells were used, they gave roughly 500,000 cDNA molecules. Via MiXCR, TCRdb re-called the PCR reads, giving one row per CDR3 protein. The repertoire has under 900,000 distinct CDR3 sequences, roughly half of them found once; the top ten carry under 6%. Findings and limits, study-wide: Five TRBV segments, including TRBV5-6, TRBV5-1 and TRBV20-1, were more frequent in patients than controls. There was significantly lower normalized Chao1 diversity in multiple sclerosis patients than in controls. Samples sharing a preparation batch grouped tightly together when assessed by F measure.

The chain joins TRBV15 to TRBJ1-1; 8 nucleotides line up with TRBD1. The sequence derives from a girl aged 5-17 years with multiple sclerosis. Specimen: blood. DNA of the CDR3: TGTGCCACCAGCAGAAGGACAGGGAGGCTTATCGGAACTGAAGCTTTCTTT. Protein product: CATSRRTGRLIGTEAFF.